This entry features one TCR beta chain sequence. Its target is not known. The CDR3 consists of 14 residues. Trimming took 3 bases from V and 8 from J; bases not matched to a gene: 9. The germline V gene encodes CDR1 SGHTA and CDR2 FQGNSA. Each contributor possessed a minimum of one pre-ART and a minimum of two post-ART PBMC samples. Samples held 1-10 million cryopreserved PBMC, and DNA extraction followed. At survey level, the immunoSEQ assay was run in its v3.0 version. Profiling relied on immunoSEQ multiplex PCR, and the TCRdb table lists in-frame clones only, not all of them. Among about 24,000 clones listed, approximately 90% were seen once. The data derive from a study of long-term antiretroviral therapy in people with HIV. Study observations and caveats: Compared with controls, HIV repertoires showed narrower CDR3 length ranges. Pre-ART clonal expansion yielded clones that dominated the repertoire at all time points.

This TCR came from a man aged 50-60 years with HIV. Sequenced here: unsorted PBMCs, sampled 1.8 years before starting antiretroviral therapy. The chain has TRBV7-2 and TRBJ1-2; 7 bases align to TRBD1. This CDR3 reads CASSLTGLSGGYTF. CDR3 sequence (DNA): TGTGCCAGCAGCTTGACAGGGCTCAGCGGGGGCTACACCTTC. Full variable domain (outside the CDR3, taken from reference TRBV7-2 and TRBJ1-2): GAGVSQSPSNKVTEKGKDVELRCDPISGHTALYWYRQSLGQGLEFLIYFQGNSAPDKSGLPSDRFSAERTGGSVSTLTIQRTQQEDSAVYLCASSLTGLSGGYTFGSGTRLTVV.